These 18 T cell receptor beta chains came from one sample sequenced in a study of regulatory T cells in long-lasting Graves disease. CDR3-region Arm-PCR and iRepertoire HTBI primers produced the TCR beta libraries. TCRdb redid the calling of the multiplex PCR reads with MiXCR, one entry per CDR3 protein. The sample shows 400,000 to 500,000 distinct CDR3 sequences, approximately 22% of them seen only once. Time point of the sample: persistent/refractory GD, antithyroid drugs over 5 years with positive TRAb. Extracted RNA from PBMCs served as the source of the TCR library. Material: peripheral blood mononuclear cells (PBMCs), obtained when the disease was refractory, from a patient treated with antithyroid drugs. These receptors came from a female donor with Graves disease.

This clonotype was counted ten times or more. This sequence joins TRBV3-1 and TRBJ1-5; 7 nucleotides align to TRBD1. Germline V gene data show CDR1 as LGHDT and CDR2 as YNNKEL (reference sequence). The CDR3 runs 12 residues. The junction had 1 base not matched to a gene; V was cut back by 2 bases and J by 9 bases. CDR3 bases: TGTGCCAGCAGCCAAAGACAGGGGCCCCAGCATTTT. Translated, it gives CASSQRQGPQHF.

This clonotype was found a few times. V and J are TRBV30 and TRBJ1-5; D is unresolved. V was shortened by 2 bases and J by 3 bases, with 11 bases between the two germline ends. This CDR3 is built from 14 residues. Germline loops: CDR1 GTSNPN, CDR2 SVGIG (reference sequence). The CDR3, as DNA: TGTGCCTGGAGTTTTGGCGGGAACAATCAGCCCCAGCATTTT. Translation: CAWSFGGNNQPQHF.

The chain couples TRBV5-1 to TRBJ2-5, with D maybe TRBD2 (6 bases). This CDR3 has 15 residues. Trimming stripped 1 base from V and 5 bases from J, with 15 bases between. Germline values: CDR1 SGHRS, CDR2 YFSETQ. CDR3 loop: CASSLNPGRDETQYF. CDR3 in DNA: TGCGCCAGCAGCTTGAATCCGGGGCGGGACGAGACCCAGTACTTC.

This clonotype was counted ten times or more. The V and J genes are TRBV28 and TRBJ1-1; D gene uncertain. V was pared by 3 bases and J by 0 bases, with 8 bases between. The CDR3 runs 14 residues. From germline, CDR1 is MDHEN and CDR2 SYDVKM. CDR3 in DNA: TGTGCCAGCAGTTTTGGCCTCCTGAACACTGAAGCTTTCTTT. Protein: CASSFGLLNTEAFF.

The rearrangement uses TRBV10-2 and TRBJ1-5, with D maybe TRBD1 (5 bases). V was trimmed by 0 bases and J by 6 bases, leaving 15 bases between them. The CDR3 length is 16 residues. In germline, CDR1 is WSHSY, CDR2 SAAADI. The DNA for the CDR3 is TGCGCCAGCAGTGAGTCCAGGTTCACCAGGGTTCAGCCCCAGCATTTT. It translates to CASSESRFTRVQPQHF.

On this clonotype itself: This could be a read error, since a much larger clone is one nucleotide away. The CDR3 region is CAISEDRGSEKLFF. Written as DNA, the CDR3 is TGTGCCATCAGTGAGGACAGAGGGAGTGAAAAACTGTTTTTT. This chain links TRBV10-3 with TRBJ1-4; a possible D gene is TRBD1 (5 bases). This CDR3 is 14 amino acids long. Trimming pared 2 bases from V and 7 bases from J, leaving 11 bases between. The germline V gene has CDR1 ENHRY and CDR2 SYGVKD.

This rearrangement joins TRBV18 to TRBJ1-1; a weak D match, TRBD1 (6 bases). CDR3 length: 16 amino acids. Looked up from germline, CDR1 is KGHSH and CDR2 is LQKENI. V lost 6 bases to trimming and J lost 0 bases, with 17 bases between them. The CDR3 spells CASSNGLGAMNTEAFF. The CDR3 DNA sequence: TGTGCCAGCTCTAACGGCCTGGGGGCCATGAACACTGAAGCTTTCTTT.

The chain links TRBV5-1 to TRBJ1-1, with 9 nucleotides matching TRBD1. The CDR3 loop spans 14 amino acids. V dropped 6 bases and J dropped 1; count of bases not matched to a gene: 4. The germline V gene has CDR1 SGHRS and CDR2 YFSETQ. The CDR3 loop is CASTGQGSNTEAFF. CDR3 DNA: TGCGCCAGCACCGGACAGGGGTCGAACACTGAAGCTTTCTTT.

This clonotype came up a few times. The chain is built from TRBV27 and TRBJ2-5; 11 nucleotides match TRBD2. Trimming at V came to 10 bases and at J to 5 bases, leaving 12 bases not matched to a gene. Germline V CDR1 and CDR2: MNHEY, SMNVEV (reference sequence). CDR3 length equals 15 residues. The CDR3 loop reads CATRASGGLGETQYF. CDR3 DNA: TGTGCCACCCGGGCTAGCGGGGGGCTCGGGGAGACCCAGTACTTC.

Ten or more counts support this clonotype. This rearrangement joins TRBV29-1 to TRBJ2-5; D call uncertain. CDR3 size: 12 residues. The V end was cut by 4 bases, the J end by 1 base, with 7 bases between. Germline lookup yields CDR1 SQVTM and CDR2 ANQGSEA. The DNA of the CDR3 is TGCAGCGTTGGATACAGCCAAGAGACCCAGTACTTC. Its protein is CSVGYSQETQYF.

The chain's CDR3 is CASSQDFGSGQETQYF. CDR3 nucleotides: TGTGCCAGCAGCCAAGATTTTGGGTCCGGCCAAGAGACCCAGTACTTC. The V call is TRBV3-1, the J call TRBJ2-5; D gene unclear. The CDR3 is 16 amino acids. Germline CDR1 is LGHDT and CDR2 is YNNKEL (reference sequence). The V gene lost 0 bases and the J gene lost 1 base, with 12 bases spanning the gap.

The chain couples TRBV20-1 to TRBJ2-7, with TRBD2 identical over 12 bases. This CDR3 is built from 14 residues. The ends lost 6 bases at V and 5 bases at J; junction bases unmatched: 8. Germline loops: CDR1 DFQATT, CDR2 SNEGSKA (reference sequence). The CDR3 DNA reads TGCAGTGCCCGTCCTAGCGGGAGGGCCCACGAGCAGTACTTC. Amino acid sequence: CSARPSGRAHEQYF.

The chain recombines TRBV5-8 with TRBJ1-1, with 7 bases that match TRBD1. With 4 bases clipped from V and 5 bases from J, the junction kept 5 bases outside the gene matches. CDR1 is SGHTS, CDR2 YDEGEE, per germline. This CDR3 spans 13 amino acids. The DNA of the CDR3 is TGTGCCAGCAGCACGACAGGGCTTACTGAAGCTTTCTTT. Translating gives CASSTTGLTEAFF.

This clonotype was observed a few times. The rearrangement joins TRBV20-1 to TRBJ2-7, with TRBD1 as a possible D gene (6 bases). Germline V gene sequence: CDR1 DFQATT, CDR2 SNEGSKA (reference sequence). The V gene lost 0 bases and the J gene lost 1 base, with 10 bases spanning the gap. The CDR3 extends over 14 amino acids. The CDR3 spells CSARDGQGSYEQYF. The CDR3 bases are TGCAGTGCTAGAGATGGGCAGGGGTCCTACGAGCAGTACTTC.

This clonotype was seen ten or more times. The chain carries TRBV12-3 or TRBV12-4 and TRBJ2-7, with D maybe TRBD1 (6 bases). V lost 6 bases and J lost 2, with 11 bases in between. The CDR3 is made up of 13 amino acids. As DNA, the CDR3 is TGTGCCAGCAGGGCGACAGGAGCCTACGAGCAGTACTTC. This encodes CASRATGAYEQYF.

This clonotype was found a few times. This rearrangement joins TRBV2 to TRBJ2-1; tentatively, D is TRBD1 or TRBD2 (5 bases each). The V gene's germline CDR1 is SNHLY and CDR2 FYNNEI. This CDR3 is 11 amino acids long. V was shortened by 8 bases and J by 12 bases, with 14 bases between the two germline ends. CDR3 in DNA: TGTGCCAGCGGGACGGGAATCGTGCAGTTCTTC. Protein product: CASGTGIVQFF.

This clonotype was observed a few times. J is TRBJ2-2 and V is TRBV14; D unresolved. This CDR3 region has 14 residues. The germline V and J ends were trimmed by 1 base and 7 bases, with 10 bases remaining between them. Germline CDR1 reads SGHDN; CDR2 reads FVKESK. CDR3 sequence (DNA): TGTGCCAGCAGCCAAGGGTTAGCCATCGGGGAGCTGTTTTTT. It yields the protein CASSQGLAIGELFF.

The chain combines TRBV15 with TRBJ1-1; no clear D gene. Germline CDR1 LNHNV, CDR2 YYDKDF (reference sequence). V lost 1 base and J 11 bases, leaving 14 bases between the germline ends. The CDR3 is made up of 13 amino acids. For the CDR3, the DNA is TGTGCCACCAGCAGAGCTATGAGTGCTCCGGCTTTCTTT. Translation gives CATSRAMSAPAFF. The variable domain in full, with the rest retrieved from reference TRBV15 and TRBJ1-1, is DAMVIQNPRYQVTQFGKPVTLSCSQTLNHNVMYWYQQKSSQAPKLLFHYYDKDFNNEADTPDNFQSRRPNTSFCFLDIRSPGLGDTAMYLCATSRAMSAPAFFGQGTRLTVV.